These 21 T cell receptor beta chains were sequenced from one sample in a study of cytomegalovirus exposure and HLA in healthy donors. The PCR used 60 Vbeta and 13 Jbeta primers. Sequencing used immunoSEQ multiplex PCR; TCRdb keeps in-frame clones, though not all of them. In the table there are 130,000 or so clones, approximately 74% of which are singletons. Sequencing input: PBMCs. Every receptor here comes from a man in his forties in good health and CMV-seropositive.

The J gene is TRBJ1-2, the V gene TRBV4-2; no clear D gene. This CDR3 has 15 residues. V lost 1 base, J lost 0 bases, and 9 bases lay in between. Germline V CDR1 and CDR2: LGHNA, YNFKEQ. This CDR3 is CASSQARLANYGYTF. As DNA, the CDR3 is TGTGCCAGCAGCCAAGCGCGGTTAGCTAACTATGGCTACACCTTC.

The chain is built from TRBV6-4 and TRBJ2-5; 8 nucleotides align to TRBD1. Trimming took 6 bases from V and 5 from J; bases not matched to a gene: 5. There are 13 residues in the CDR3. Germline loops: CDR1 MRHNA, CDR2 SNTAGT. CDR3: CASSLNRGETQYF. For the CDR3, the DNA is TGTGCCAGCAGCTTAAACAGGGGGGAGACCCAGTACTTC.

The V call is TRBV5-4, the J call TRBJ2-1, with TRBD1 matching 9 bases. The CDR3 is made up of 15 amino acids. The germline gives CDR1 SGHNT, CDR2 YYREEE (reference sequence). V was pared by 4 bases and J by 6 bases, with 8 bases of the junction left unmatched. CDR3 sequence: CASSPGTGKVNEQFF. The CDR3 nucleotides read TGTGCCAGCAGCCCCGGGACAGGGAAAGTCAATGAGCAGTTCTTC. The full variable domain, in which reference TRBV5-4 and TRBJ2-1 provide the parts outside the CDR3, is ETGVTQSPTHLIKTRGQQVTLRCSSQSGHNTVSWYQQALGQGPQFIFQYYREEENGRGNFPPRFSGLQFPNYSSELNVNALELDDSALYLCASSPGTGKVNEQFFGPGTRLTVL.

The gene calls are TRBV14 and TRBJ1-1; D gene ambiguous. Germline V gives CDR1 SGHDN, CDR2 FVKESK. V gave up 4 bases and J gave up 7 bases, with 22 bases separating them. CDR3 length: 16 amino acids. CDR3 region: CASSPRGWSQRNEAFF. The CDR3 region has the DNA TGTGCCAGCAGCCCCCGAGGCTGGAGCCAGCGGAATGAAGCTTTCTTT.

This clone occurred a few times. It differs at one base from a far larger clone, so likely a read error. Other DNA variants within this sample encode the same CDR3. The rearrangement uses TRBV29-1 and TRBJ2-7; D remains unclear. The germline gives CDR1 SQVTM, CDR2 ANQGSEA. This CDR3 has 13 amino acids. The germline V and J ends were trimmed by 7 bases and 0 bases, with 13 bases remaining between them. This chain's CDR3 is CSASQESSYEQYF. The CDR3 region has the DNA TGCAGCGCCTCTCAGGAAAGCTCCTACGAGCAGTACTTC.

The chain has TRBV5-1 and TRBJ2-7, with TRBD2 matching 7 bases. CDR3 size: 18 residues. Germline CDR1 reads SGHRS; CDR2 reads YFSETQ. Germline trimming cut 1 base from V and 1 base from J; bases unmatched to any gene: 14. In nucleotides, the CDR3 is TGCGCCAGCAGCTTGAGTGGGTCGGGAGGAGTGGTATCCTACGAGCAGTACTTC. It codes for CASSLSGSGGVVSYEQYF.

This clone turned up a few times. Distinct nucleotide sequences in the sample also encode this CDR3. J is TRBJ2-1 and V is TRBV5-1; 8 positions match TRBD1. This CDR3 is 15 amino acids long. J gave up 1 base and V 0 bases, and 0 bases lay outside the gene matches. CDR1 is SGHRS, CDR2 YFSETQ, per germline. CDR3 residues: CASSLGTGSYNEQFF. The CDR3 DNA reads TGCGCCAGCAGCTTGGGGACAGGGTCCTACAATGAGCAGTTCTTC.

The V call is TRBV2, the J call TRBJ1-2; D is unresolved. The CDR3 consists of 12 residues. Trimming shortened V by 7 bases and J by 3 bases, and 9 bases separated the two germline ends. From germline, CDR1 is SNHLY and CDR2 FYNNEI. The CDR3 coding sequence is TGTGCCAGCACTCCTCGCGACTATGGCTACACCTTC. Translation: CASTPRDYGYTF.

The chain uses TRBV2 and TRBJ1-1; 7 nucleotides align to TRBD1. The V gene end was trimmed by 1 base and the J gene end by 9 bases; junction bases not matched to a gene: 2. Germline-derived CDR1 and CDR2 are SNHLY and FYNNEI. The CDR3 consists of 12 residues. CDR3 nucleotides: TGTGCCAGCAGTGAAGTGGGACAGAAAGCTTTCTTT. It codes for CASSEVGQKAFF. Drawing the rest from reference TRBV2 and TRBJ1-1, the complete variable domain is EPEVTQTPSHQVTQMGQEVILRCVPISNHLYFYWYRQILGQKVEFLVSFYNNEISEKSEIFDDQFSVERPDGSNFTLKIRSTKLEDSAMYFCASSEVGQKAFFGQGTRLTVV.

The chain recombines TRBV14 with TRBJ2-3; TRBD1 is a possible D gene (6 bases). The CDR3 totals 15 residues. Germline V lookup: CDR1 SGHDN, CDR2 FVKESK. The V end lost 0 bases, the J end lost 1 base, and 8 bases lay between the germline ends. CDR3 bases: TGTGCCAGCAGCCAAGACCCAGGGGGCACAGATACGCAGTATTTT. As protein: CASSQDPGGTDTQYF.

J is TRBJ2-3 and V is TRBV7-6, with 10 positions matching TRBD1. V lost 2 bases and J lost 1; bases outside the gene matches: 9. Germline V lookup: CDR1 SGHVS, CDR2 FNYEAQ. This CDR3 spans 18 amino acids. The CDR3 protein is CASSLFYRDRGGTDTQYF. The CDR3 nucleotides are TGTGCCAGCAGCTTATTCTACCGGGACAGGGGAGGCACAGATACGCAGTATTTT.

The genes are TRBV10-2 and TRBJ2-7; D might be TRBD1 (5 bases). The CDR3 is 13 residues long. Germline CDR1 WSHSY, CDR2 SAAADI. V lost 5 bases to trimming and J lost 3 bases, with 11 bases between them. The CDR3 loop is CASSTRQIYEQYF. DNA of the CDR3: TGCGCCAGCAGTACCCGACAGATCTACGAGCAGTACTTC.

The chain couples TRBV7-9 to TRBJ1-2, with D hard to call. Germline assignment: CDR1 SEHNR and CDR2 FQNEAQ (reference sequence). V dropped 5 bases and J dropped 5 bases, with 15 bases sitting between them. The CDR3 runs 14 residues. The CDR3 bases are TGTGCCAGCAGCACAGACCTCCCAGATTATGGCTACACCTTC. Its protein is CASSTDLPDYGYTF.

The sample holds one count of this clone. V and J are TRBV9 and TRBJ2-3, with 8 bases matching TRBD2. V gave up 2 bases and J gave up 10 bases; unmatched junction bases: 18. The CDR3 loop spans 17 amino acids. The germline V gene encodes CDR1 SGDLS and CDR2 YYNGEE. The CDR3 protein is CASSVRSGSQYLEAQYF. CDR3 DNA sequence: TGTGCCAGCAGCGTCAGGAGCGGGAGCCAGTATTTAGAAGCGCAGTATTTT.

The rearrangement links TRBV5-4 to TRBJ1-2, with 10 nucleotides matching TRBD1. The V gene's germline CDR1 is SGHNT and CDR2 YYREEE (reference sequence). The CDR3 sequence is 16 residues long. The ends lost 6 bases at V and 2 bases at J; junction bases unmatched: 10. The CDR3 region has the DNA TGTGCCAGCACTCCGGGGGGGACAGGGGCGAACTATGGCTACACCTTC. This sequence encodes CASTPGGTGANYGYTF.

The V gene is TRBV6-1, the J gene TRBJ1-2; no reliable D call. From germline, CDR1 is MNHNS and CDR2 SASEGT. With 3 bases removed from V and 2 bases from J, the gap between germline ends came to 10 bases. The CDR3 is 14 residues long. CDR3 nucleotide sequence: TGTGCCAGCAGTGACCGAGAGCTCAACTATGGCTACACCTTC. Amino acids: CASSDRELNYGYTF.

This clone has a single count. The chain recombines TRBV5-1 with TRBJ1-3; 7 bases agree with TRBD1. V gave up 3 bases and J gave up 1 base; unmatched junction bases: 7. Germline V gene sequence: CDR1 SGHRS, CDR2 YFSETQ. The CDR3 loop spans 16 amino acids. The chain's CDR3 is CASSYTGVSSGNTIYF. The DNA of the CDR3 is TGCGCCAGCAGCTATACAGGGGTGTCTTCTGGAAACACCATATATTTT.

This chain uses TRBV28 with TRBJ2-7; possible D gene TRBD1, 5 bases. Germline CDR1 reads MDHEN; CDR2 reads SYDVKM. The CDR3 length is 13 residues. Trimming removed 5 bases at V and 2 bases at J, with 10 bases between. The CDR3, as DNA: TGTGCCAGCAGTGTAGACAGCCCCTACGAGCAGTACTTC. Amino acids: CASSVDSPYEQYF.

This chain links TRBV29-1 with TRBJ2-5; the D gene is possibly TRBD1 (5 bases). The DNA end lines up better with TRBJ2-7; the J call may be wrong. CDR1 is SQVTM, CDR2 ANQGSEA, per germline. CDR3 length: 13 residues. As DNA, the CDR3 is TGCAGCGTTGAGTACGACAGAACCTACGAGCAGTACTTC. It specifies CSVEYDRTYEQYF.

The V call is TRBV13, the J call TRBJ1-2, with 8 bases lining up with TRBD1. V shed 5 bases and J 4 bases; nucleotides not matched to a gene: 3. There are 13 residues in the CDR3. Germline CDR1 and CDR2: PRHDT and FYEKMQ (reference sequence). The CDR3 DNA is TGTGCCAGCAGCCAGGACAGGGCCTATGGCTACACCTTC. Its protein product is CASSQDRAYGYTF.

This clone was detected only once. The chain recombines TRBV6-5 with TRBJ1-1, with a tentative D call TRBD1 (5 bases). The CDR3 runs to 14 residues. The V gene lost 3 bases and the J gene lost 4 bases, with 12 bases spanning the gap. Germline V lookup: CDR1 MNHEY, CDR2 SVGAGI. CDR3 in DNA: TGTGCCAGCAGTTATGGGGAGGGGAGCACTGAAGCTTTCTTT. Amino acid sequence: CASSYGEGSTEAFF.